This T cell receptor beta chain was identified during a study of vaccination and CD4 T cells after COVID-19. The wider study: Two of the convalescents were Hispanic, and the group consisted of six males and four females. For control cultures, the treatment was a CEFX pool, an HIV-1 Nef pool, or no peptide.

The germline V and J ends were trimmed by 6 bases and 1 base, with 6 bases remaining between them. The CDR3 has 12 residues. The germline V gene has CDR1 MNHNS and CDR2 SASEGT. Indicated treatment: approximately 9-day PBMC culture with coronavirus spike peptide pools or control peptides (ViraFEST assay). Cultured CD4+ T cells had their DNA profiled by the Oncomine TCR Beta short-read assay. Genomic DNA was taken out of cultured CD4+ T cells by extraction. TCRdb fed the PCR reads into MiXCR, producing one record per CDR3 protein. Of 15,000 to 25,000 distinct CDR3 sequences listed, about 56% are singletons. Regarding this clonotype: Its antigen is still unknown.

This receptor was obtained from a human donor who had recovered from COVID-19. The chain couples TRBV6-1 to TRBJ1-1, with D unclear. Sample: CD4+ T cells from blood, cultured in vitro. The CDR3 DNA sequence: TGTGCCAGCAGGGCAGGGAACACTGAAGCTTTCTTT. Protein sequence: CASRAGNTEAFF.